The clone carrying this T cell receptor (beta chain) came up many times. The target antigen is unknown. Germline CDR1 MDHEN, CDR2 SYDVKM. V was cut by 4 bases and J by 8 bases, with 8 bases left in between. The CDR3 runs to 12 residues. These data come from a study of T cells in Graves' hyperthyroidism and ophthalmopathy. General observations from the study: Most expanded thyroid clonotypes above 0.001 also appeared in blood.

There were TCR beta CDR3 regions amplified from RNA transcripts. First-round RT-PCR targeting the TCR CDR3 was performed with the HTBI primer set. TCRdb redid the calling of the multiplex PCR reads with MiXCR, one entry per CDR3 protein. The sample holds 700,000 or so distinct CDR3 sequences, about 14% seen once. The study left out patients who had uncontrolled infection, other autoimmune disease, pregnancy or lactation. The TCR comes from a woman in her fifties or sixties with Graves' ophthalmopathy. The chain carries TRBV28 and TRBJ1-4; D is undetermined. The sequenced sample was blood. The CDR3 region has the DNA TGTGCCAGCAGTTCAGGACCGGAAAAACTGTTTTTT. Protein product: CASSSGPEKLFF. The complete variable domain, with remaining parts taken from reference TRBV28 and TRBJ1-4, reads DVKVTQSSRYLVKRTGEKVFLECVQDMDHENMFWYRQDPGLGLRLIYFSYDVKMKEKGDIPEGYSVSREKKERFSLILESASTNQTSMYLCASSSGPEKLFFGSGTQLSVL.